This T cell receptor (beta chain) was profiled in a study of shared clonotypes between healthy human individuals. Positive CCR7 selection of CD45RO-negative cells yielded the naive CD8 cells, and terminally differentiated effector memory CD45RA+ cells were excluded. This CDR3 is 15 amino acids long. The germline V gene has CDR1 LNHNV and CDR2 YYDKDF (reference sequence). Losses at the gene ends were 2 bases for V and 8 bases for J; bases not matched to a gene: 8. Repertoires were generated with immunoSEQ multiplex PCR, while TCRdb's copy carries only in-frame clones and drops some. The top ten clones hold 1.5% to 2% of a sample with roughly 2.1 million clones, about 92% of them seen once.

The sequenced material came from naive CD8+ T cells from PBMCs. The chain combines TRBV15 with TRBJ1-5, with 8 bases aligning to TRBD1. The sequence derives from a young man in good health. Some clones in this sample may be carry-over from other donors' samples. The CDR3 DNA sequence: TGTGCCACCAGCAGAAGAACAGGGGGTATCGAGCCCCAGCATTTT. Residues: CATSRRTGGIEPQHF.